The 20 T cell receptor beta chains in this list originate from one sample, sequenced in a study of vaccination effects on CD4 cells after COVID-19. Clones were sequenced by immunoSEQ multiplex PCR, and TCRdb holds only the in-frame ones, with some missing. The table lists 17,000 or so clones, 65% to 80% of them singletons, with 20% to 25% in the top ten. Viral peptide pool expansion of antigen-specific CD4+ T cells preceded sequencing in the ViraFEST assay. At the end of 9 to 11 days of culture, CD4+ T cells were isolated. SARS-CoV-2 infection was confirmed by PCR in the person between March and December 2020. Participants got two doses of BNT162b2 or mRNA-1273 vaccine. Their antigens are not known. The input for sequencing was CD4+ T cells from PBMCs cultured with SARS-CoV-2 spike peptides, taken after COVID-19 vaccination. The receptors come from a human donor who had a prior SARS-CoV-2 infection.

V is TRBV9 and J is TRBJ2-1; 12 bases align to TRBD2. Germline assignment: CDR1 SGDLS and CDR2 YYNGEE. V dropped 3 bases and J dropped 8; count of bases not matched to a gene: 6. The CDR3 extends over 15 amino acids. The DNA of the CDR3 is TGTGCCAGCAGCGAGACTAGCGGGAGTGGTCATGAGCAGTTCTTC. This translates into CASSETSGSGHEQFF.

The CDR3 is CASSDGLAGELFF. In DNA form, the CDR3 reads TGTGCCAGCAGTGACGGACTAGCCGGGGAGCTGTTTTTT. The V gene is TRBV6-4, the J gene TRBJ2-2; 7 bases fit TRBD2. V lost 2 bases to trimming and J lost 6 bases; unmatched junction nucleotides: 0. The CDR3 runs to 13 residues. Germline V gene sequence: CDR1 MRHNA, CDR2 SNTAGT.

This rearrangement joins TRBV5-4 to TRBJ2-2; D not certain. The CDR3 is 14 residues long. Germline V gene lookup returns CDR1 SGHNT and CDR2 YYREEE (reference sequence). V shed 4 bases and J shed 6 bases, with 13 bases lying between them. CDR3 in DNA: TGTGCCAGCAGCCATCCTAGGAGCGCCGGGGAGCTGTTTTTT. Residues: CASSHPRSAGELFF.

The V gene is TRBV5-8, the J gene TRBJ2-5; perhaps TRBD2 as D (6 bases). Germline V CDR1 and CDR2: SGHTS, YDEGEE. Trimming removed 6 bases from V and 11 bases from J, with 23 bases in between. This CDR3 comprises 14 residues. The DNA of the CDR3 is TGTGCCAGCATCGAAATCCCGCCGGGGGACTCACAGTACTTC. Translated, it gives CASIEIPPGDSQYF.

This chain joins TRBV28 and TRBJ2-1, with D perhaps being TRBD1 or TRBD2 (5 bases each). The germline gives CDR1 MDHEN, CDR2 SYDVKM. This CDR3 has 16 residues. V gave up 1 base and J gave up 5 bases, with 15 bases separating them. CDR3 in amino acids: CASSLFPGTSHNEQFF. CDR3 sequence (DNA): TGTGCCAGCAGTTTATTCCCGGGGACGTCACACAATGAGCAGTTCTTC.

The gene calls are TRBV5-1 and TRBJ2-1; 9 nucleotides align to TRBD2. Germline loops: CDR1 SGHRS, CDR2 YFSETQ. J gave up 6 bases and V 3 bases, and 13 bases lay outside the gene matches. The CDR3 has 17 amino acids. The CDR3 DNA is TGCGCCAGCAGCTCATTTTACGGGACTAGCCGTGTCAATGAGCAGTTCTTC. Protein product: CASSSFYGTSRVNEQFF.

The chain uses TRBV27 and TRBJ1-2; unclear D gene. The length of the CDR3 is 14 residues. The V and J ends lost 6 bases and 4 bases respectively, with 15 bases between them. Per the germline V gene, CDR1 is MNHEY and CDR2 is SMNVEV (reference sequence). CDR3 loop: CASSPTSTSYGYTF. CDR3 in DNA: TGTGCCAGCAGCCCAACCTCCACCAGCTATGGCTACACCTTC.

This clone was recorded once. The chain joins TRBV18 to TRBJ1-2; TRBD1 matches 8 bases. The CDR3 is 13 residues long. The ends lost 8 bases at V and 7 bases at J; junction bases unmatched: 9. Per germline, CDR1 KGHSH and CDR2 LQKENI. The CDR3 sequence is CASTTGGVGGYTF. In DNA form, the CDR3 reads TGTGCCAGCACAACAGGGGGGGTCGGTGGCTACACCTTC.

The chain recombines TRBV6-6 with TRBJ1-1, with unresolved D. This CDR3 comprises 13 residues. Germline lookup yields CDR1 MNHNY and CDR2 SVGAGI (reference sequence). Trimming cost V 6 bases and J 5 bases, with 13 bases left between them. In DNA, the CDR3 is TGTGCCAGCAGCCCCGGGGTCCCGACTGAAGCTTTCTTT. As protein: CASSPGVPTEAFF.

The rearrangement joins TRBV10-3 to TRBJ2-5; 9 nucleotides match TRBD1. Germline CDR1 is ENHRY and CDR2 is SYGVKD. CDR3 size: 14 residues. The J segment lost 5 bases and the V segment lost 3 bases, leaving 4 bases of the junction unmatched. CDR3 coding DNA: TGTGCCATCAGTGAACAGGGGGCAGGGGAGACCCAGTACTTC. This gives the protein CAISEQGAGETQYF.

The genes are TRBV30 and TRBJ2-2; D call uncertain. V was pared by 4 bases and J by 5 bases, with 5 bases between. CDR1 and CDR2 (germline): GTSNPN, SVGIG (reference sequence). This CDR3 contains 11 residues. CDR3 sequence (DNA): TGTGCCTGGATGCAGACCGGGGAGCTGTTTTTT. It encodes CAWMQTGELFF.

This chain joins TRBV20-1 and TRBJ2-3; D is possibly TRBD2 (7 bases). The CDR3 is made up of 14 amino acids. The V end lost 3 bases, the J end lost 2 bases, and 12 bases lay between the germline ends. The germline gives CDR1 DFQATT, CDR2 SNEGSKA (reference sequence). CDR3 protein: CSASLGGDTDTQYF. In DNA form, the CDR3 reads TGCAGTGCTAGTCTAGGGGGGGACACAGATACGCAGTATTTT.

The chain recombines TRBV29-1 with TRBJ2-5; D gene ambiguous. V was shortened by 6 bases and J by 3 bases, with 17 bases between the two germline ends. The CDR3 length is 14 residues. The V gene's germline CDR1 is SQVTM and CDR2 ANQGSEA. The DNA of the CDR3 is TGCAGCGTGGTTCGGACGGGCACTAAAGAGACCCAGTACTTC. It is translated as CSVVRTGTKETQYF.

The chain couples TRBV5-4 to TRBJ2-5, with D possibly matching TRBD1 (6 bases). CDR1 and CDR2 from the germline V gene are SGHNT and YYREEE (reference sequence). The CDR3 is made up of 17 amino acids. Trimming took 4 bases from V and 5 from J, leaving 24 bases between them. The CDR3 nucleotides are TGTGCCAGCAGCCCCGGGTCCCACAGGGTAATGGTGGAGACCCAGTACTTC. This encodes CASSPGSHRVMVETQYF.

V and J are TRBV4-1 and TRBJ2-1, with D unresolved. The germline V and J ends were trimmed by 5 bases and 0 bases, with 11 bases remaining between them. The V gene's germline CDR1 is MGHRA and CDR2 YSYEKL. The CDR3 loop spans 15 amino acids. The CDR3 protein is CASSAVTSSYNEQFF. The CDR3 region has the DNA TGCGCCAGCAGCGCCGTCACGAGCTCCTACAATGAGCAGTTCTTC.

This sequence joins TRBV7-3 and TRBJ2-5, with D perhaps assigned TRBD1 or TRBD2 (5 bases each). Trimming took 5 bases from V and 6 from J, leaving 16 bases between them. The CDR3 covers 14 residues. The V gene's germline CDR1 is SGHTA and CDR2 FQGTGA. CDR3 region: CASSPGAGFQTQYF. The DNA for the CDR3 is TGTGCCAGCAGCCCCGGGGCAGGGTTTCAGACCCAGTACTTC.

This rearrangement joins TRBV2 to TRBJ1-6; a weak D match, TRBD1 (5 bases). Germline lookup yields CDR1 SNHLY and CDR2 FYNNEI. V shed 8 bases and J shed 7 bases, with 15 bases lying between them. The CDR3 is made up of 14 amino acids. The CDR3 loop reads CASQTGVSNSPLHF. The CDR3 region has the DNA TGTGCCAGCCAAACAGGAGTATCGAATTCACCCCTCCACTTT.

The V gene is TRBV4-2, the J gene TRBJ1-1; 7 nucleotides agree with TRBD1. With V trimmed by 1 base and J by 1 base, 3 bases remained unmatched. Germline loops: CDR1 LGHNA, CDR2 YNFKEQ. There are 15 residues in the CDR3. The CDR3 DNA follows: TGTGCCAGCAGCCAAGGGACAGGCAAGAACACTGAAGCTTTCTTT. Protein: CASSQGTGKNTEAFF.

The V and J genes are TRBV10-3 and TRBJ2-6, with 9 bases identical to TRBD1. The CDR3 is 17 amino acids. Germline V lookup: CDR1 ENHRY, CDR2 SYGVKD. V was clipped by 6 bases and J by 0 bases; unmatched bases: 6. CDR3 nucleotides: TGTGCCATCAGCACGGGACAGGGTTACTCTGGGGCCAACGTCCTGACTTTC. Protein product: CAISTGQGYSGANVLTF.

The DNA of the CDR3 is TGTGCCAGCAGTGACCCCGGCCCCAATCAGCCCCAGCATTTT. As protein: CASSDPGPNQPQHF. The rearrangement uses TRBV6-4 and TRBJ1-5; D call uncertain. Trimming removed 2 bases at V and 3 bases at J, with 8 bases between. The CDR3 totals 14 residues. CDR1 MRHNA and CDR2 SNTAGT come from the germline V gene.